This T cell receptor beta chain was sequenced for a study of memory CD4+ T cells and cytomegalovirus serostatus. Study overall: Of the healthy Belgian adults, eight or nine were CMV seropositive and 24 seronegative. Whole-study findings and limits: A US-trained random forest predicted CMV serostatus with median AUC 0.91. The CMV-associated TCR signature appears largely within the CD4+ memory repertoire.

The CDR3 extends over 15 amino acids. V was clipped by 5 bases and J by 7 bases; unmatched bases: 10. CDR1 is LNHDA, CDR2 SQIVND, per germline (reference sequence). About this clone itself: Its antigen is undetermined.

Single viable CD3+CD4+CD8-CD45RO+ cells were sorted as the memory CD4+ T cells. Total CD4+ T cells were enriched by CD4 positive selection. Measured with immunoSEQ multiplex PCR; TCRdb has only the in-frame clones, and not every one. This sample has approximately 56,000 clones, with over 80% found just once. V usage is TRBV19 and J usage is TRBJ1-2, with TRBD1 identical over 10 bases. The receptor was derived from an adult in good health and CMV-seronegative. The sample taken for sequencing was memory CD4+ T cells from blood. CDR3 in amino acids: CASSDRDRGLGGYTF. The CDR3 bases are TGTGCCAGTAGTGACCGTGACAGGGGGCTCGGTGGCTACACCTTC.